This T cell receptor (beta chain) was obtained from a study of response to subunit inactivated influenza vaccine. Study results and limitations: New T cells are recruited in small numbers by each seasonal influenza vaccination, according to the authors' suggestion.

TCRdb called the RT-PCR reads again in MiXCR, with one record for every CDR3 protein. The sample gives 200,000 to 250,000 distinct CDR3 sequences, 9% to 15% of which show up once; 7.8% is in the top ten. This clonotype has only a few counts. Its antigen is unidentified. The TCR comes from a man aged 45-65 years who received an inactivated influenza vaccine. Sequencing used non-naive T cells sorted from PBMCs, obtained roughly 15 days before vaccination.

CDR3 DNA: TGTGCCAGCAGTGAAGCGCTGAGTGGAGGCGGTCAGCCCCAGCATTTT. Its translation is CASSEALSGGGQPQHF. The chain has TRBV6-1 and TRBJ1-5; no clear D gene. Germline lookup yields CDR1 MNHNS and CDR2 SASEGT. V lost 0 bases and J 6 bases, leaving 15 bases between the germline ends. CDR3 length equals 16 residues.